This TCR beta chain was documented in a study of shared clonotypes between healthy human individuals. Whole-study context: Plates per donor: three CD4 naive, three CD4 memory, two CD8 naive, one CD8 memory.

Findings and limits, study-wide: The authors expected sequencing depth to affect clonotype sharing among donors.

The authors loaded roughly 180 ng DNA, 25,000 to 30,000 T cell genomes, into sorted-subset replicate PCRs. This table comes from immunoSEQ multiplex PCR, and its TCRdb copy is limited to in-frame clones, with some not included. The data contain fewer than 2.5 million clones, approximately 93% of them seen just once; the ten biggest clones take up approximately 0.35%. A remark on this clone: Its antigen remains unknown.

The study separated CD4+ cells into CD45RA+ naive and CD45RA-negative memory subsets. The sequencing input was naive CD4+ T cells from PBMCs. Described subset: CD45RA+ positively selected. This TCR came from a man aged 18 to 29 in good health. Some clones in this sample may be carry-over from other donors' samples.

This CDR3 is CAISESTGQKSYEQYF. CDR3 nucleotide sequence: TGTGCCATCAGTGAGTCGACGGGACAGAAATCCTACGAGCAGTACTTC. V is TRBV10-3 and J is TRBJ2-7; 7 nucleotides line up with TRBD1. The germline V gene encodes CDR1 ENHRY and CDR2 SYGVKD. V gave up 0 bases and J gave up 1 base; unmatched junction bases: 6. The CDR3 spans 16 residues.